Shown below are 13 T cell receptor beta chains from a single sample sequenced in a study of identical twins. One entry per CDR3 protein, called by TCRdb with MiXCR from the 5' RACE reads. This table holds about 550,000 distinct CDR3 sequences, 20% to 25% found once. This sample was shared with a second study, whose subject was yellow fever vaccine responses in identical twins.

The specimen sequenced was CD4+ T cells sorted from blood. The receptors were gathered from a woman aged 18-29 years in good health.

The V gene is TRBV10-3, the J gene TRBJ2-7; TRBD1 is a possible D gene (6 bases). V lost 7 bases, J lost 0 bases, and 16 bases lay in between. Germline V CDR1 and CDR2: ENHRY, SYGVKD. The CDR3 is made up of 15 amino acids. The CDR3 sequence is CAIKENPGASYEQYF. As DNA, the CDR3 is TGTGCCATCAAGGAAAACCCAGGGGCCTCCTACGAGCAGTACTTC.

The gene calls are TRBV7-3 and TRBJ2-2; unclear D gene. The germline CDR1 and CDR2 sequences are SGHTA and FQGTGA. The CDR3 is 14 residues long. Trimming removed 6 bases at V and 5 bases at J, with 13 bases between. Written as DNA, the CDR3 is TGTGCCAGCAGTATTACGAGAGAAACCGGGGAGCTGTTTTTT. Residues: CASSITRETGELFF.

This CDR3 is CAISEREETQYF. CDR3 nucleotide sequence: TGTGCCATCAGTGAGCGGGAGGAGACCCAGTACTTC. The V gene is TRBV10-3, the J gene TRBJ2-5; maybe TRBD2 (6 bases). The V end lost 2 bases, the J end lost 5 bases, and 6 bases lay between the germline ends. Germline assignment: CDR1 ENHRY and CDR2 SYGVKD. This CDR3 comprises 12 residues.

This clonotype has a handful of counts. The chain combines TRBV28 with TRBJ1-5; D gene uncertain. The CDR3 loop spans 14 amino acids. The germline V gene has CDR1 MDHEN and CDR2 SYDVKM. Trimming stripped 6 bases from V and 0 bases from J, with 9 bases between. CDR3 protein: CASRSYYSNQPQHF. CDR3 sequence (DNA): TGTGCCAGCAGGTCTTATTATAGCAATCAGCCCCAGCATTTT.

This clonotype was counted ten times or more. V gene TRBV6-1 combines with J gene TRBJ1-5, with a weak D call TRBD1 (5 bases). Germline V lookup: CDR1 MNHNS, CDR2 SASEGT. This CDR3 has 16 amino acids. V lost 2 bases and J 0 bases, leaving 11 bases between the germline ends. In DNA, the CDR3 is TGTGCCAGCAGTGAACGGACATCGTATAGCAATCAGCCCCAGCATTTT. This gives the protein CASSERTSYSNQPQHF.

The chain has TRBV20-1 and TRBJ2-3; D might be TRBD1 (5 bases). Germline CDR1 and CDR2: DFQATT and SNEGSKA (reference sequence). This CDR3 is built from 16 residues. Between the trimmed V and J ends, which lost 1 base and 3 bases, there was a span of 17 bases. For the CDR3, the DNA is TGCAGTGCTAGAGGTGGGGCGACGGATGGGACAGATACGCAGTATTTT. This codes for CSARGGATDGTDTQYF.

The chain has TRBV7-9 and TRBJ2-1; D not resolved. This CDR3 has 13 amino acids. The V gene's germline CDR1 is SEHNR and CDR2 FQNEAQ (reference sequence). V was pared by 1 base and J by 8 bases, with 9 bases between. CDR3 bases: TGTGCCAGCAGCTTAGAGTTAGGCGATGAGCAGTTCTTC. Protein: CASSLELGDEQFF.

This clonotype was observed a few times. The CDR3 protein is CASSPSGRVSDTQYF. In DNA, the CDR3 is TGTGCCAGCAGCCCCAGCGGGAGAGTCTCAGATACGCAGTATTTT. V gene TRBV7-9 combines with J gene TRBJ2-3; 8 bases fit TRBD2. Germline V gene lookup returns CDR1 SEHNR and CDR2 FQNEAQ (reference sequence). With V trimmed by 5 bases and J by 4 bases, 8 bases remained unmatched. The CDR3 consists of 15 residues.

The V and J genes are TRBV5-1 and TRBJ2-2; tentative D call: TRBD2 (6 bases). Germline CDR1 SGHRS, CDR2 YFSETQ. Trimming removed 3 bases from V and 1 base from J, with 13 bases in between. The CDR3 has 16 amino acids. CDR3 DNA sequence: TGCGCCAGCAGCTCGCCGGCGGGGTTGAACACCGGGGAGCTGTTTTTT. It yields the protein CASSSPAGLNTGELFF.

This clonotype was seen only a few times. V gene TRBV4-1 combines with J gene TRBJ2-1, with D possibly being TRBD1 or TRBD2 (5 bases each). Trimming stripped 1 base from V and 5 bases from J, with 15 bases between. The CDR3 covers 16 residues. From germline, CDR1 is MGHRA and CDR2 YSYEKL. The CDR3 nucleotides read TGCGCCAGCAGCCAAGGACCGGGGCCCTGGAACAATGAGCAGTTCTTC. Translation: CASSQGPGPWNNEQFF.

CDR3 bases: TGCAGTGCTAGAGAGGGCAGGAGCCCCGGGGAGCTGTTTTTT. This codes for CSAREGRSPGELFF. The rearrangement links TRBV20-1 to TRBJ2-2, with D hard to call. CDR3 length: 14 residues. Germline CDR1 and CDR2: DFQATT and SNEGSKA (reference sequence). Trimming took 0 bases from V and 6 from J, leaving 11 bases between them.

This clonotype was detected many times. J is TRBJ2-5 and V is TRBV5-1; 7 bases map to TRBD1. From germline, CDR1 is SGHRS and CDR2 YFSETQ. V lost 0 bases, J lost 2 bases, and 7 bases stayed unmatched. The CDR3 totals 16 residues. CDR3 DNA sequence: TGCGCCAGCAGCTTGGGGTGGCAGGGGGAACAAGAGACCCAGTACTTC. It translates to CASSLGWQGEQETQYF.

The genes are TRBV2 and TRBJ2-3; 10 bases map to TRBD1. CDR3 size: 16 residues. V lost 5 bases and J lost 4; bases outside the gene matches: 9. The germline CDR1 and CDR2 sequences are SNHLY and FYNNEI. In nucleotides, the CDR3 is TGTGCCAGCAGTCGAGGACAGGGGGGTCGGTCAGATACGCAGTATTTT. This sequence encodes CASSRGQGGRSDTQYF.